This is a list of T cell receptor beta chains from one sample in a study of cytomegalovirus exposure and HLA in healthy donors. Sequencing was performed with immunoSEQ multiplex PCR; in TCRdb, only in-frame clones are kept and a portion is missing. The sample lists 150,000 to 200,000 clones; under 85% were seen once. Sequencing was done on a sample of PBMCs. These receptors originate from a man between 18 and 29 years old in good health and CMV-seronegative. CDR3s include the opening cysteine and the closing phenylalanine or tryptophan. D genes are given only for firm matches. Clone size is shown for a subset of rows, as once, few, many or a class of expanded clone.

J gene	clone size	V gene	D gene	CDR3 protein	CDR3 DNA
TRBJ1-1	.	TRBV5-6	.	CASSLPGAEAFF	TGTGCCAGCAGCTTACCGGGGGCTGAAGCTTTCTTT
TRBJ1-2	once	TRBV5-1	TRBD1	CASSYTPGTGNSYGYTF	TGCGCCAGCAGTTATACACCCGGGACAGGGAATTCTTATGGCTACACCTTC
TRBJ1-6	.	TRBV19	.	CASSIDWGVGGIVYNSPLHF	TGTGCCAGTAGTATAGATTGGGGGGTCGGAGGGATCGTCTATAATTCACCCCTCCACTTT
TRBJ1-2	.	TRBV6-5	.	CASSYSSGVIAYGYTF	TGTGCCAGCAGTTACTCTTCAGGGGTCATTGCCTATGGCTACACCTTC
TRBJ2-3	.	TRBV12-5	TRBD1	CASGSTGTSTDTQYF	TGTGCTAGTGGTTCGACAGGGACAAGCACAGATACGCAGTATTTT
TRBJ2-7	.	TRBV4-1	.	CASSQDRGYEQYF	TGCGCCAGCAGCCAAGATAGGGGTTACGAGCAGTACTTC
TRBJ1-1	.	TRBV2	.	CASSIQSNTEAFF	TGTGCCAGCAGTATACAGTCGAACACTGAAGCTTTCTTT
TRBJ2-5	.	TRBV30	TRBD2	CASYGGGLETQYF	TGTGCCTCATACGGCGGGGGGTTGGAGACCCAGTACTTC
TRBJ2-1	.	TRBV6-1	.	CASSVTYNEQFF	TGTGCCAGCAGTGTAACTTACAATGAGCAGTTCTTC
TRBJ1-2	.	TRBV6-8	.	CASSSVCGRYTF	TGTGCCAGCAGTTCCGTCTGCGGTCGGTACACCTTC
TRBJ2-7	.	TRBV7-2	TRBD2	CASSSPATSGSHEQYF	TGTGCCAGCAGTTCCCCTGCGACTAGCGGGAGCCACGAGCAGTACTTC
TRBJ1-5	once	TRBV5-5	.	CASSPGPGFQPQHF	TGTGCCAGCAGCCCAGGCCCAGGATTTCAGCCCCAGCATTTT